This T cell receptor (beta chain) originates from a study of blood T cell repertoires in COVID-19. Study-level background: Specimens from acute and convalescent COVID-19 originated in the United States, Italy and Spain. The analysed material was cDNA or gDNA that came from T cells, B-cell-depleted T cells, or PBMCs.

Per the original data handling: Estimation of nucleated cell counts relied on the amplification of reference gene primers. Sequencing used immunoSEQ multiplex PCR; TCRdb keeps in-frame clones, though not all of them. That table furnishes V, J and clone size, whereas the DNA furnished D and trimming. This table has 200,000 to 250,000 clones, roughly 79% appearing once. This clone was detected once. CDR1 is SGHAT, CDR2 FQNNGV, per germline. V was cut by 5 bases and J by 7 bases, with 11 bases left in between. This CDR3 is built from 12 residues. Patients at the Seattle site were enrolled during active infection and followed longitudinally.

V is TRBV11-2 and J is TRBJ2-5; possible D gene TRBD1, 7 bases. The clonotype comes from a woman of 80 years or more with COVID-19, enrolled during active disease. Sequenced input: peripheral blood. CDR3 in DNA: TGTGCCAGCAGCCCGGAGGGGGCGACCCAGTACTTC. The encoded protein is CASSPEGATQYF.